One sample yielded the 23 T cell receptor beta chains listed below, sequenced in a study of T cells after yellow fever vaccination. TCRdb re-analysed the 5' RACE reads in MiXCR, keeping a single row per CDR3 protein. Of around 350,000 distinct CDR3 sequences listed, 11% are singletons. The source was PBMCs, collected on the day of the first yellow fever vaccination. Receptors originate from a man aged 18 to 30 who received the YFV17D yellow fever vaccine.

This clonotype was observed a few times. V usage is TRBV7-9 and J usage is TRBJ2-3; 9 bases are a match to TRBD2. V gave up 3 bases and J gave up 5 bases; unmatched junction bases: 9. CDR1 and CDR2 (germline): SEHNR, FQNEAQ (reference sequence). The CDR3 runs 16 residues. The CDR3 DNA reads TGTGCCAGCAGCTTGATGCTAGCGGGGTTCGTAGATACGCAGTATTTT. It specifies CASSLMLAGFVDTQYF.

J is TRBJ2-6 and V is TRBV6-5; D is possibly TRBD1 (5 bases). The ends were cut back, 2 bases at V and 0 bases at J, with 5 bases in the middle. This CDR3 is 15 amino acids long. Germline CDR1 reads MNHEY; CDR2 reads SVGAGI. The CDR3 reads CASSYQGSGANVLTF. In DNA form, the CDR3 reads TGTGCCAGCAGTTACCAGGGCTCTGGGGCCAACGTCCTGACTTTC.

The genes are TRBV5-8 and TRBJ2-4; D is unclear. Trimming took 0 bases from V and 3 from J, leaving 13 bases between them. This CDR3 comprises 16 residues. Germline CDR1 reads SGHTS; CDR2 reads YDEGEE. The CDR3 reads CASSLDEWLGKNIQYF. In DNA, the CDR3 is TGTGCCAGCAGCTTGGATGAGTGGTTAGGCAAAAACATTCAGTACTTC.

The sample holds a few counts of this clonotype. DNA of the CDR3: TGTGCCAGCAGCTCCCCGGGGAGAGGGACTAGCGGGGAGTTTTGGTCCTACGAGCAGTACGTC. It codes for CASSSPGRGTSGEFWSYEQYV. This chain uses TRBV11-2 with TRBJ2-7; the match to TRBD2 covers 13 bases. J lost 1 base, V lost 4 bases, and 19 bases had no gene match. The CDR3 covers 21 residues. The V gene's germline CDR1 is SGHAT and CDR2 FQNNGV.

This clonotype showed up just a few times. This CDR3 reads CASSQEAGGYADTQYF. CDR3 DNA: TGCGCCAGCAGCCAAGAAGCGGGGGGCTACGCAGATACGCAGTATTTT. This rearrangement joins TRBV4-1 to TRBJ2-3, with 9 nucleotides matching TRBD2. Germline V gene lookup returns CDR1 MGHRA and CDR2 YSYEKL. Trimming took 0 bases from V and 4 from J; bases not matched to a gene: 5. CDR3 length: 16 amino acids.

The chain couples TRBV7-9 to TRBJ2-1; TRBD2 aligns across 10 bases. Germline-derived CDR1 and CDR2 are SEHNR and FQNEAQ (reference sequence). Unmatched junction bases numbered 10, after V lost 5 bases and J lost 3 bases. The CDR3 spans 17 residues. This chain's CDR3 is CASSLTLAGGLYNEQFF. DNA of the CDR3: TGTGCCAGCAGCCTTACATTAGCGGGGGGCCTCTACAATGAGCAGTTCTTC.

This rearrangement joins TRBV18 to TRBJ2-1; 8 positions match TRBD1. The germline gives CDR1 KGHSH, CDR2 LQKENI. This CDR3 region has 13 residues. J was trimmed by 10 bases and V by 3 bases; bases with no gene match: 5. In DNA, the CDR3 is TGTGCCAGCTCACCGGACAGGGAGGAAGAGCAGTTCTTC. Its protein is CASSPDREEEQFF.

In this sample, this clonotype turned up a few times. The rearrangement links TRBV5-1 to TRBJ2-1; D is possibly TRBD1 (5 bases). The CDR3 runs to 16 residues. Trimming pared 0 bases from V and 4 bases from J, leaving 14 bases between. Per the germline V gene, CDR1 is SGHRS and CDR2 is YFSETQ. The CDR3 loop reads CASSLGDSRTYNEQFF. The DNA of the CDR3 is TGCGCCAGCAGCTTGGGAGACAGCAGAACTTACAATGAGCAGTTCTTC.

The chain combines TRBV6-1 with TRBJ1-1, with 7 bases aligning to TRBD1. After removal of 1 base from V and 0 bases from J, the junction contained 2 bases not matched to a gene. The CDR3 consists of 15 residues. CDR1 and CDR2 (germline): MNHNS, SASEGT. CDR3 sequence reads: CASSEEGALNTEAFF. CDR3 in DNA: TGTGCCAGCAGTGAAGAGGGGGCCCTGAACACTGAAGCTTTCTTT.

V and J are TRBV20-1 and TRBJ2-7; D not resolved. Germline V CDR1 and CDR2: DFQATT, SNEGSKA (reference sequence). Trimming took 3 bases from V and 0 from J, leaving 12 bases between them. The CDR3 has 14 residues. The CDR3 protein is CSASPRRDSYEQYV. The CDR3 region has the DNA TGCAGTGCTAGTCCCAGGAGAGACTCCTACGAGCAGTACGTC.

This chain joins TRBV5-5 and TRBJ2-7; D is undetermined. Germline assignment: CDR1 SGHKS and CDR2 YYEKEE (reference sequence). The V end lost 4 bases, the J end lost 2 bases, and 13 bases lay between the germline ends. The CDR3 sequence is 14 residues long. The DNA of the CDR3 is TGTGCCAGCAGCCAGGCCCCCGGTGCCTACGAGCAGTACTTC. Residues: CASSQAPGAYEQYF. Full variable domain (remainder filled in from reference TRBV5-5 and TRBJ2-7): DAGVTQSPTHLIKTRGQQVTLRCSPISGHKSVSWYQQVLGQGPQFIFQYYEKEERGRGNFPDRFSARQFPNYSSELNVNALLLGDSALYLCASSQAPGAYEQYFGPGTRLTVT.

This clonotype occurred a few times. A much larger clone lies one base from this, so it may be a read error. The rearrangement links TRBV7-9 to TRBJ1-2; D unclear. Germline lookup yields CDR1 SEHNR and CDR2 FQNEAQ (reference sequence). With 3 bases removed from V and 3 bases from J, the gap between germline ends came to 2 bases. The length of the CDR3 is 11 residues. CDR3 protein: CASSFDYGYTF. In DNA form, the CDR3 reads TGTGCCAGCAGCTTCGACTATGGCTACACCTTC.

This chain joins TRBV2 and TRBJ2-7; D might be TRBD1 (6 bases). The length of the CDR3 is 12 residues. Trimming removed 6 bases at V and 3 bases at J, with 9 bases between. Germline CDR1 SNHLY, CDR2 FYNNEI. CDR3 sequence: CASREDSYEQYF. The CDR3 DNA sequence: TGTGCCAGCAGGGAGGACAGCTACGAGCAGTACTTC. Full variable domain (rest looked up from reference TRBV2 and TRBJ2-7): EPEVTQTPSHQVTQMGQEVILRCVPISNHLYFYWYRQILGQKVEFLVSFYNNEISEKSEIFDDQFSVERPDGSNFTLKIRSTKLEDSAMYFCASREDSYEQYFGPGTRLTVT.

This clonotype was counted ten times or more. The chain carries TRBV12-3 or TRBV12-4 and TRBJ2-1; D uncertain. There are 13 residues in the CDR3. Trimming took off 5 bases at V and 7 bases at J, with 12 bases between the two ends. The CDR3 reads CASSPNIENEQFF. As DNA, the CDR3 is TGTGCCAGCAGTCCCAATATAGAGAATGAGCAGTTCTTC.

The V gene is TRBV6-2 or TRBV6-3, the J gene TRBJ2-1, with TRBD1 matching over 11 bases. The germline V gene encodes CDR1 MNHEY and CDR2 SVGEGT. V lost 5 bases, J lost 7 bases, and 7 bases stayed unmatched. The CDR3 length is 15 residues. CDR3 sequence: CASSPGQGAGNEQFF. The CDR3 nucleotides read TGTGCCAGCAGTCCAGGACAGGGGGCGGGTAATGAGCAGTTCTTC.

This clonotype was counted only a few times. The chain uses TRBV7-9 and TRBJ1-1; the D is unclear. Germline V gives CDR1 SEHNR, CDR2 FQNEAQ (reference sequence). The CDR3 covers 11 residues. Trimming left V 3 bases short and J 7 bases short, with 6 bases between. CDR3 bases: TGTGCCAGCAGCTTGGGTCGTGAAGCTTTCTTT. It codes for CASSLGREAFF.

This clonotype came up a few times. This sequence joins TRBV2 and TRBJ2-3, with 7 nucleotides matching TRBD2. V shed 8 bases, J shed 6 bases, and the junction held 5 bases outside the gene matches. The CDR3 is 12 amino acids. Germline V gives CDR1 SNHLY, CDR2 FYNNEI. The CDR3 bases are TGTGCCAGCGATCGACTAGCCGATACGCAGTATTTT. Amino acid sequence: CASDRLADTQYF.

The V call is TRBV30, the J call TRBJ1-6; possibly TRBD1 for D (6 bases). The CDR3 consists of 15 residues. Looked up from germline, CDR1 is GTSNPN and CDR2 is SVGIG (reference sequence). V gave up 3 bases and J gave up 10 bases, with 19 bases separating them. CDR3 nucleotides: TGTGCCTGGAGCGAGAGTGACAGGATTTTGTCACCCCTCCACTTT. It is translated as CAWSESDRILSPLHF.

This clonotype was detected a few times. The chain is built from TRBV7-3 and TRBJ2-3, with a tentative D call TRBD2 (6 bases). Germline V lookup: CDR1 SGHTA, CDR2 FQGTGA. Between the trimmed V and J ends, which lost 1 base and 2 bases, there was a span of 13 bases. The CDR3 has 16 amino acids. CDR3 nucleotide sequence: TGTGCCAGCAGCTTAATGGCGGGGAGACTCACAGATACGCAGTATTTT. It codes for CASSLMAGRLTDTQYF.

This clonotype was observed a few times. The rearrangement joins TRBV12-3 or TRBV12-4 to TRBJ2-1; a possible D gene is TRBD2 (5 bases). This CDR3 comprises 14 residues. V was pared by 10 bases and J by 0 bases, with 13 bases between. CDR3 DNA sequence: TGTGCCATTGTAGTGGGGAGCTCCTACAATGAGCAGTTCTTC. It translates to CAIVVGSSYNEQFF.

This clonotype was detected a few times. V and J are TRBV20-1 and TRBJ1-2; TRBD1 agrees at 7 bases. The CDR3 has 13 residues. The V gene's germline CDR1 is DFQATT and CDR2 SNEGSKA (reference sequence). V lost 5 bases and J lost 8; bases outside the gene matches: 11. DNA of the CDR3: TGCAGTGCTCAGGGACAGACCTATTCAGGCTACACCTTC. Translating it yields CSAQGQTYSGYTF.

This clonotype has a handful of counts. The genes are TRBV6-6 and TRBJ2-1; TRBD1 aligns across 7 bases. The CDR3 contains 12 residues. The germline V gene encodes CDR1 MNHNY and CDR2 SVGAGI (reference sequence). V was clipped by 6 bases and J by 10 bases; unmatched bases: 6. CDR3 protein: CASSRQGEEQFF. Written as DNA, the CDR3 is TGTGCCAGCAGCCGACAGGGCGAAGAGCAGTTCTTC.

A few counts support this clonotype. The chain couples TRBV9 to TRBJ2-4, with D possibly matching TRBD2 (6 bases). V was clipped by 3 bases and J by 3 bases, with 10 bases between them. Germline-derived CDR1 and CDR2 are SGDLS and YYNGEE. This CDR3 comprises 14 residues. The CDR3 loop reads CASSAGGNKNIQYF. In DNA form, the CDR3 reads TGTGCCAGCAGCGCCGGGGGTAACAAAAACATTCAGTACTTC.